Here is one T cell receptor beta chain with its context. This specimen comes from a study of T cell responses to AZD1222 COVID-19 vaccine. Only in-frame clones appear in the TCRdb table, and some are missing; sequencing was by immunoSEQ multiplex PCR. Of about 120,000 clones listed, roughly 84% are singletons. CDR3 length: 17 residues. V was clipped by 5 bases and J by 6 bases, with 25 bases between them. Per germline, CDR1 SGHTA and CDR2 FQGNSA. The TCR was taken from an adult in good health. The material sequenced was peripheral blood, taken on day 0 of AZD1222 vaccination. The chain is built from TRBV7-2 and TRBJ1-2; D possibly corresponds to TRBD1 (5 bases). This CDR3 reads CASSPSGDGSLLNGYTF. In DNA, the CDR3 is TGTGCCAGCAGCCCCAGTGGGGACGGGAGTTTACTGAATGGCTACACCTTC.